This T cell receptor (beta chain) was identified in a study of PD-L1 blockade in urothelial cancer. Overall study context: Atezolizumab, begun by patients at some point between 2012 and 2014, was given at 1,200 mg intravenously every 3 weeks. Timepoints chosen for blood analysis were 3 weeks (second dose) and 6 weeks after treatment start. Per blood sample, T cells had a median of roughly 150,000.

With 3 bases removed from V and 7 bases from J, the gap between germline ends came to 12 bases. CDR1 and CDR2 (germline): ENHRY, SYGVKD. This CDR3 is 13 amino acids long. Time point given: peripheral blood 6 weeks after treatment start. The table came from immunoSEQ multiplex PCR; TCRdb's copy has only in-frame clones and leaves some out. The sample has tens of thousands of clones; 80% to 90% are singletons. The J gene is TRBJ1-2, the V gene TRBV10-3, with D perhaps TRBD1 (5 bases). The sequence derives from a man between 65 and 80 years old with urothelial cancer. The source material was PBMCs, sampled around atezolizumab (anti-PD-L1) treatment. The CDR3 is CAISEGQGSGYTF. The CDR3 DNA follows: TGTGCCATCAGTGAAGGTCAGGGCTCTGGCTACACCTTC.